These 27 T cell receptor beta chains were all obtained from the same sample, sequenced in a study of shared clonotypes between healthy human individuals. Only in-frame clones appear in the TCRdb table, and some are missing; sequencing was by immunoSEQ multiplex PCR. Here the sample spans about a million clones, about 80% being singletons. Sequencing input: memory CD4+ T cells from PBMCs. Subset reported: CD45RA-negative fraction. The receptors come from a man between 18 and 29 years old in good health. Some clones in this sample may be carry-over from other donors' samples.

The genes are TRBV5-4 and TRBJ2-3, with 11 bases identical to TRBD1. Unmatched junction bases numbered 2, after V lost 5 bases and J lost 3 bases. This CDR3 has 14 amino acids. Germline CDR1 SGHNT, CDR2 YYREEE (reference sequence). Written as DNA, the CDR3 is TGTGCCAGCAGATGGGACAGGGGGACAGATACGCAGTATTTT. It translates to CASRWDRGTDTQYF.

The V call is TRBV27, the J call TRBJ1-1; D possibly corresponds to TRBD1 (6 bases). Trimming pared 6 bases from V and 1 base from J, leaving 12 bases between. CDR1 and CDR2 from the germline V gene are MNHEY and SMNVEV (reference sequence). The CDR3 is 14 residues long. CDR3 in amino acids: CASSSGGQNTEAFF. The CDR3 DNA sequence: TGTGCCAGCAGCTCGGGGGGACAGAACACTGAAGCTTTCTTT.

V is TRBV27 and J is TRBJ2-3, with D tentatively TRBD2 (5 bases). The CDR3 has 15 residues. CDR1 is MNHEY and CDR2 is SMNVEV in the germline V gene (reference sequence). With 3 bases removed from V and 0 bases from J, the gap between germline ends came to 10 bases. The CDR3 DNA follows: TGTGCCAGCAGTTTCCAGCGGATGAGCACAGATACGCAGTATTTT. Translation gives CASSFQRMSTDTQYF.

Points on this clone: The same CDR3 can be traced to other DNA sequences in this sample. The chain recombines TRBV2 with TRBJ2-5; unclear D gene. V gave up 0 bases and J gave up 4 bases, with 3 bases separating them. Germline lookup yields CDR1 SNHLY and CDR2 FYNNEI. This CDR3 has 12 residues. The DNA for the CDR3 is TGTGCCAGCAGTGAAGCGCGAGAGACCCAGTACTTC. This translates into CASSEARETQYF.

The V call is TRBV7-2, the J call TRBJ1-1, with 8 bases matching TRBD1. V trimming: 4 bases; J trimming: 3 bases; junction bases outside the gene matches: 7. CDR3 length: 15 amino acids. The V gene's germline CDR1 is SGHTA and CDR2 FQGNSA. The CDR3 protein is CASSSRTGRDTEAFF. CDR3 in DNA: TGTGCCAGCAGCTCGAGGACAGGGAGGGACACTGAAGCTTTCTTT.

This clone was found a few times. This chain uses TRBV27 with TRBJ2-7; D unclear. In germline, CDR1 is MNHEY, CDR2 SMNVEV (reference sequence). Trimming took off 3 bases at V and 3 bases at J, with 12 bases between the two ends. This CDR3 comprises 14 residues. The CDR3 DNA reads TGTGCCAGCAGTTTCGGATTACCCTTCTACGAGCAGTACTTC. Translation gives CASSFGLPFYEQYF.

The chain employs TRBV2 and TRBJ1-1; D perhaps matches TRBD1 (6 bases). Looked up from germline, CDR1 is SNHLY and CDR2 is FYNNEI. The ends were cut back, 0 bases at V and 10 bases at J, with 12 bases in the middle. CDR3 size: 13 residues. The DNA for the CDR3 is TGTGCCAGCAGTGAAGCGCGGACAGTTGGAGCTTTCTTT. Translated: CASSEARTVGAFF.

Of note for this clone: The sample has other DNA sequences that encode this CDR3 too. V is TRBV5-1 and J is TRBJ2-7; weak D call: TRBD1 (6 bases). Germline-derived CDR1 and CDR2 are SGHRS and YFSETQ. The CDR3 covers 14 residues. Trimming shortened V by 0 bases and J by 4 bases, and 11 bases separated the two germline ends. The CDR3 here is CASSLAQGTYEQYF. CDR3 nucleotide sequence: TGCGCCAGCAGCTTGGCCCAGGGGACGTACGAGCAGTACTTC. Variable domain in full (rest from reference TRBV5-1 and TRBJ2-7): KAGVTQTPRYLIKTRGQQVTLSCSPISGHRSVSWYQQTPGQGLQFLFEYFSETQRNKGNFPGRFSGRQFSNSRSEMNVSTLELGDSALYLCASSLAQGTYEQYFGPGTRLTVT.

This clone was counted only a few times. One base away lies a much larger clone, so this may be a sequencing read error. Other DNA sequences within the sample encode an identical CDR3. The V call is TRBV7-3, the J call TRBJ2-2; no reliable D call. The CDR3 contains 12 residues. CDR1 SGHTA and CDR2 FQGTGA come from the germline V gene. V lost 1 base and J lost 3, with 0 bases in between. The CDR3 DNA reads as TGTGCCAGCAGCTTAAACACCGGGGAGCTGTTTTTT. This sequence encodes CASSLNTGELFF.

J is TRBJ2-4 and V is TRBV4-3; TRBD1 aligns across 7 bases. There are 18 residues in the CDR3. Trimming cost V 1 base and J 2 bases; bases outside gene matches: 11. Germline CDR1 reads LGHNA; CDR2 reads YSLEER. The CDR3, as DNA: TGCGCCAGCAGCCAAGTAGGGTTAGGGGGCGCTTCCAAAAACATTCAGTACTTC. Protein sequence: CASSQVGLGGASKNIQYF.

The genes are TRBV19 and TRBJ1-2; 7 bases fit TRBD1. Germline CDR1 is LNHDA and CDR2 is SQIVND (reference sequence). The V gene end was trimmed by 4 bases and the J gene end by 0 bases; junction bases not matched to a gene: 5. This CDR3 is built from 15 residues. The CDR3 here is CASSTGTASNYGYTF. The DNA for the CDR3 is TGTGCCAGTAGTACCGGGACAGCCTCTAACTATGGCTACACCTTC.

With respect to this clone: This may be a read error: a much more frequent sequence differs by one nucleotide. The CDR3: CAWRDDNEKLFF. The DNA of the CDR3 is TGTGCCTGGAGGGACGATAATGAAAAACTGTTTTTT. The V gene is TRBV30, the J gene TRBJ1-4; no reliable D call. V was cut by 3 bases and J by 4 bases, with 6 bases left in between. The CDR3 spans 12 residues. Germline lookup yields CDR1 GTSNPN and CDR2 SVGIG (reference sequence).

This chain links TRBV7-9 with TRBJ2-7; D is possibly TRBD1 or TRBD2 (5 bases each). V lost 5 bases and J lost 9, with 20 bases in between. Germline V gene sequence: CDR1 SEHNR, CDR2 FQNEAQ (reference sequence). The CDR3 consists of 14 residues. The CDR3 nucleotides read TGTGCCAGCAGCACGGGACCCGGGCGTATGGGGCAGTACTTC. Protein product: CASSTGPGRMGQYF.

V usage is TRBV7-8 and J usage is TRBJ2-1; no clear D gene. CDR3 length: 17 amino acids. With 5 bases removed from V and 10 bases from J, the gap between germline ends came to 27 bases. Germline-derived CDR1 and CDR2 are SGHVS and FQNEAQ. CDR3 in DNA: TGTGCCAGCAGCCCTAGTAGGGTGGTTGTAACGATGGGGGAGCAGTTCTTC. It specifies CASSPSRVVVTMGEQFF. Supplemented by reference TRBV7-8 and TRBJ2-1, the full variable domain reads GAGVSQSPRYKVAKRGQDVALRCDPISGHVSLFWYQQALGQGPEFLTYFQNEAQLDKSGLPSDRFFAERPEGSVSTLKIQRTQQEDSAVYLCASSPSRVVVTMGEQFFGPGTRLTVL.

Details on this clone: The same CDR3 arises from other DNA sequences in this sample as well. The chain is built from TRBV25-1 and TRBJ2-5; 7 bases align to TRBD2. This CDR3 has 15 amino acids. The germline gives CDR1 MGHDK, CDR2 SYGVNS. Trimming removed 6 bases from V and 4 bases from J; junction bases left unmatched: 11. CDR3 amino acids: CASSLKAGPRETQYF. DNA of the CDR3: TGTGCCAGCAGCCTAAAAGCGGGGCCCCGAGAGACCCAGTACTTC.

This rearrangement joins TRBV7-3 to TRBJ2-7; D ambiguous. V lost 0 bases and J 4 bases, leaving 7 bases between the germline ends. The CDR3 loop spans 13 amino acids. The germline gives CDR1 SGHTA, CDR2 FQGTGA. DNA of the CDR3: TGTGCCAGCAGCTTAACGCGAGAGTACGAGCAGTACTTC. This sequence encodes CASSLTREYEQYF.

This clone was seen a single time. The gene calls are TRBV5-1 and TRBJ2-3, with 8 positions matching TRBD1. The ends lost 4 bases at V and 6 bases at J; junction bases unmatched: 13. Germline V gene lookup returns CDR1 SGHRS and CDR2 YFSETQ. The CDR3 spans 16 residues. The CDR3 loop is CASSPDWDRSRDTQYF. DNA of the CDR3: TGCGCCAGCAGCCCTGACTGGGACAGGAGCAGGGATACGCAGTATTTT.

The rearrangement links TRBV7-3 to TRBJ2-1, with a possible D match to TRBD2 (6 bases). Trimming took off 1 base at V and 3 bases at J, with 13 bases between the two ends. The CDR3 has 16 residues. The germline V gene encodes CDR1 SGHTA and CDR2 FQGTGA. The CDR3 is CASSLSGGRNYNEQFF. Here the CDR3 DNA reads TGTGCCAGCAGCTTAAGCGGAGGGCGGAACTACAATGAGCAGTTCTTC. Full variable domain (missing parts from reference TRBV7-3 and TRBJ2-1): GAGVSQTPSNKVTEKGKYVELRCDPISGHTALYWYRQSLGQGPEFLIYFQGTGAADDSGLPNDRFFAVRPEGSVSTLKIQRTERGDSAVYLCASSLSGGRNYNEQFFGPGTRLTVL.

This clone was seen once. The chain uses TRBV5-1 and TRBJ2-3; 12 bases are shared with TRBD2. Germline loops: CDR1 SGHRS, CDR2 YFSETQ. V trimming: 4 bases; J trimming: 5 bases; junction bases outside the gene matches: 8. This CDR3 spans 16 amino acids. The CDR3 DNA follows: TGCGCCAGCAGCACTGGACTAGCGGGATTCGGAGATACGCAGTATTTT. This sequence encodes CASSTGLAGFGDTQYF.

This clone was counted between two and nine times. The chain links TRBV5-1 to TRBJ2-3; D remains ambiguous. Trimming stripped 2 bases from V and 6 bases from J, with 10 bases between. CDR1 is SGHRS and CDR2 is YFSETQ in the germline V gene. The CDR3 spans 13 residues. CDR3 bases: TGCGCCAGCAGCTTTGCAACGGATGATACGCAGTATTTT. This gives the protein CASSFATDDTQYF. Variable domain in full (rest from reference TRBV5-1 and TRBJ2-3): KAGVTQTPRYLIKTRGQQVTLSCSPISGHRSVSWYQQTPGQGLQFLFEYFSETQRNKGNFPGRFSGRQFSNSRSEMNVSTLELGDSALYLCASSFATDDTQYFGPGTRLTVL.

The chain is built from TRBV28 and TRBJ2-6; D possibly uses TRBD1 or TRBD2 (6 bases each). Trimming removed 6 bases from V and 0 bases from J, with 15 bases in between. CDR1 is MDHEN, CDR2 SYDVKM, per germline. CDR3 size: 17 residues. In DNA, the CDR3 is TGTGCCAGCAGCCGGGGGCACGGGTACTCTGGGGCCAACGTCCTGACTTTC. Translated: CASSRGHGYSGANVLTF.

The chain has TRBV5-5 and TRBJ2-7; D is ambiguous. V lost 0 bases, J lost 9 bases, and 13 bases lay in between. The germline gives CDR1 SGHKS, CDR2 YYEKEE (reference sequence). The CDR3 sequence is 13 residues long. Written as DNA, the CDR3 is TGTGCCAGCAGCTTGGGTTTCAGAGACCGGCAGTACTTC. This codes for CASSLGFRDRQYF.

The CDR3 loop reads CASSVPRPFLPQYF. In nucleotides, the CDR3 is TGTGCCAGCAGTGTACCCCGGCCCTTTCTGCCGCAGTATTTT. This chain connects TRBV6-4 to TRBJ2-3; no definite D call. V dropped 4 bases and J dropped 10 bases, with 18 bases sitting between them. Per the germline V gene, CDR1 is MRHNA and CDR2 is SNTAGT. The CDR3 is 14 amino acids.

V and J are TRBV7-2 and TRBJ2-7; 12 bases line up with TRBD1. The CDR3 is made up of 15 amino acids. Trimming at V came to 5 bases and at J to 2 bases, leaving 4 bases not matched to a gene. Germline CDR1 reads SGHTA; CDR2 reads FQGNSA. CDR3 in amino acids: CASSLGTGGAYEQYF. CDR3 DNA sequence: TGTGCCAGCAGCCTGGGGACAGGGGGCGCCTACGAGCAGTACTTC.

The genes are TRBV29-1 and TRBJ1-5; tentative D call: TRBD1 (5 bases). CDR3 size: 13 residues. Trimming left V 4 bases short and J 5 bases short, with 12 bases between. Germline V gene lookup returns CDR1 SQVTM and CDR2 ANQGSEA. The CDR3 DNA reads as TGCAGCGTTGGGGGGACCGTTGATCAGCCCCAGCATTTT. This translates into CSVGGTVDQPQHF.

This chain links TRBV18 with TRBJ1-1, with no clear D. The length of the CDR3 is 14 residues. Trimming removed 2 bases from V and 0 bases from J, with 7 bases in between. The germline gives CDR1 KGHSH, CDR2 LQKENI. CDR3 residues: CASSPDQLNTEAFF. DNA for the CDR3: TGTGCCAGCTCACCAGACCAGTTGAACACTGAAGCTTTCTTT. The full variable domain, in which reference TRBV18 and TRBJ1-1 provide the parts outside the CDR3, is NAGVMQNPRHLVRRRGQEARLRCSPMKGHSHVYWYRQLPEEGLKFMVYLQKENIIDESGMPKERFSAEFPKEGPSILRIQQVVRGDSAAYFCASSPDQLNTEAFFGQGTRLTVV.

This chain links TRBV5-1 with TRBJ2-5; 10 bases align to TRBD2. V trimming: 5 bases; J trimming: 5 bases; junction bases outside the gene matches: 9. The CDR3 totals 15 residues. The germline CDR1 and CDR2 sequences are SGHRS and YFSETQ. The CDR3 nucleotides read TGCGCCAGCAGTTTTAGCGGGAGGCACAGGGAGACCCAGTACTTC. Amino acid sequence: CASSFSGRHRETQYF.